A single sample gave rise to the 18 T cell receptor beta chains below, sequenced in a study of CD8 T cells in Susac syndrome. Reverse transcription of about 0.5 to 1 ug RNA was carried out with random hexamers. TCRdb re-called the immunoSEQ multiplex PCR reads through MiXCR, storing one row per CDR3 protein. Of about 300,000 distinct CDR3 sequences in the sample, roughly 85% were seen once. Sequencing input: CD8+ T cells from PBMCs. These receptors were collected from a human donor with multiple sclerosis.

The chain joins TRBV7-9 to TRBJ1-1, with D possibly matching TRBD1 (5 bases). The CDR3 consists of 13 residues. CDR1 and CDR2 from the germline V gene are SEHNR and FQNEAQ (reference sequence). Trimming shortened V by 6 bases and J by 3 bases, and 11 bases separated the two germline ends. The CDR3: CASRLEGDTEAFF. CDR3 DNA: TGTGCCAGCAGACTGGAAGGGGACACTGAAGCTTTCTTT.

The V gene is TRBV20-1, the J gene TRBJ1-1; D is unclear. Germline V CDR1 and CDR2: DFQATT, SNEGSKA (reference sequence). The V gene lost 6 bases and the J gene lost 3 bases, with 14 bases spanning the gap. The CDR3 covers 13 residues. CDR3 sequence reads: CSAILDGYTEAFF. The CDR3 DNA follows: TGCAGTGCCATTCTGGACGGGTACACTGAAGCTTTCTTT.

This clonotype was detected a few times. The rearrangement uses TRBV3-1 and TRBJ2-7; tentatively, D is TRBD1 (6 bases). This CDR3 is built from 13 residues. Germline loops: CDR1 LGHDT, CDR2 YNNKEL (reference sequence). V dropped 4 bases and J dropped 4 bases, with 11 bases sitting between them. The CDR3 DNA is TGTGCCAGCAGCCCCTTTCAGGGGTACGAGCAGTACTTC. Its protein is CASSPFQGYEQYF.

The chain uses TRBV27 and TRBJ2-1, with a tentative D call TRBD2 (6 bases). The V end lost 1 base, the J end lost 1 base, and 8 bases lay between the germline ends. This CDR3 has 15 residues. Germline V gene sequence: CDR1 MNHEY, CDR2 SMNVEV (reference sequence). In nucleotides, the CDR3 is TGTGCCAGCAGTTTATTGGGAGGATCCTACAATGAGCAGTTCTTC. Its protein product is CASSLLGGSYNEQFF.

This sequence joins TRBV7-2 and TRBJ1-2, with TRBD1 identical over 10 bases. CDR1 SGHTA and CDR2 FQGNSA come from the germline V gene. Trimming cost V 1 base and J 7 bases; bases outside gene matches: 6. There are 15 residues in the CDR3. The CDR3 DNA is TGTGCCAGCAGCTTAGGCCCCGACAGGGGGCCTGGCTACACCTTC. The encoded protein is CASSLGPDRGPGYTF.

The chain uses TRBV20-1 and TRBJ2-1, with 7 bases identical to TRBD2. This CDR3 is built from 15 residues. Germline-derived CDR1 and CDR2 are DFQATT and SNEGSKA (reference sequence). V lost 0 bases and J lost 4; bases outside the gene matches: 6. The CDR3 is CSARDLTSEYNEQFF. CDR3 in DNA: TGCAGTGCTAGAGATTTAACTAGCGAGTACAATGAGCAGTTCTTC.

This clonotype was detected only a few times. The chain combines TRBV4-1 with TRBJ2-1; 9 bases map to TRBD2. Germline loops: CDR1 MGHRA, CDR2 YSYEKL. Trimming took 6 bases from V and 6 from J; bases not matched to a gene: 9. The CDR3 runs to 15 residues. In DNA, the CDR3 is TGCGCCAGCAGTCCCATAGCGGGAGTAGCCAATGAGCAGTTCTTC. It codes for CASSPIAGVANEQFF.

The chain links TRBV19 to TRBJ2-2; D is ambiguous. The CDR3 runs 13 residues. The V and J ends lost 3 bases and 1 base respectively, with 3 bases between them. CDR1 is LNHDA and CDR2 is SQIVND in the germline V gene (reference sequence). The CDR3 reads CASSIMNTGELFF. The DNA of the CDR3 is TGTGCCAGTAGTATCATGAACACCGGGGAGCTGTTTTTT.

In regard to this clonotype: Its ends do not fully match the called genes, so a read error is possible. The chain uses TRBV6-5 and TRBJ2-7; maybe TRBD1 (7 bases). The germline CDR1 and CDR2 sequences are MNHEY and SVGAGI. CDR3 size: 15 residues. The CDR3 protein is CAGSLGGGAVYEQYF. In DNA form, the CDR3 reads TGTGCCGGCAGCCTCGGAGGGGGCGCCGTATACGAGCAGTACTTC.

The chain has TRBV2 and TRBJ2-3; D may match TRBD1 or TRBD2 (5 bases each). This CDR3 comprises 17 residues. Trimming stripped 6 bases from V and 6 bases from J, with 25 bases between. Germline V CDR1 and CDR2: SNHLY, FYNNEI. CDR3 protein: CASRGPVAVGLVDTQYF. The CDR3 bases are TGTGCCAGCAGGGGACCGGTGGCAGTCGGGCTAGTGGATACGCAGTATTTT.

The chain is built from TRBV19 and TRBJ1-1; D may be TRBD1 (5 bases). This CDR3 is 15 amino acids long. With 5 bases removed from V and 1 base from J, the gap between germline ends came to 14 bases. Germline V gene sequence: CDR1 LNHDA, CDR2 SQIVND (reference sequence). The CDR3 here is CASSAAKGWNTEAFF. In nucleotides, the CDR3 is TGTGCCAGTAGTGCCGCGAAGGGGTGGAACACTGAAGCTTTCTTT.

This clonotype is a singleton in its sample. The CDR3 sequence is CASSLGGQGQGYGYTF. CDR3 DNA: TGTGCCAGCAGCTTAGGTGGACAAGGGCAAGGCTATGGCTACACCTTC. The rearrangement uses TRBV7-2 and TRBJ1-2; D might be TRBD1 (5 bases). Germline V lookup: CDR1 SGHTA, CDR2 FQGNSA. V dropped 1 base and J dropped 4 bases, with 16 bases sitting between them. The CDR3 is 16 amino acids. The full variable domain, completed using reference TRBV7-2 and TRBJ1-2, is GAGVSQSPSNKVTEKGKDVELRCDPISGHTALYWYRQSLGQGLEFLIYFQGNSAPDKSGLPSDRFSAERTGGSVSTLTIQRTQQEDSAVYLCASSLGGQGQGYGYTFGSGTRLTVV.

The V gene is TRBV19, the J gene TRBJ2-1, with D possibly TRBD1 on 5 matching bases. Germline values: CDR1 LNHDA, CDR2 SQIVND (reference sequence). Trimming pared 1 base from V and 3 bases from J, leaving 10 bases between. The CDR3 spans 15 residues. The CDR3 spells CASSIAGNLYNEQFF. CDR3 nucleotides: TGTGCCAGTAGTATAGCAGGGAATCTCTACAATGAGCAGTTCTTC.

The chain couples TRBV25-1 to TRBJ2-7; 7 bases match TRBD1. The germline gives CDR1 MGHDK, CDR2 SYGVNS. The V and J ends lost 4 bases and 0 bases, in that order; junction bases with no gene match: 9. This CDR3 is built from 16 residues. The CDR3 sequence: CASSASSGQPSYEQYF. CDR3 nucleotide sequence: TGTGCCAGCAGTGCCTCCTCGGGACAGCCCTCCTACGAGCAGTACTTC.

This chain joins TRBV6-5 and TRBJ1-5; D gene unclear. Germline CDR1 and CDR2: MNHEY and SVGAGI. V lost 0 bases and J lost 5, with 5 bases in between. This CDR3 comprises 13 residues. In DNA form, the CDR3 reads TGTGCCAGCAGTTACTCGTGGGATCAGCCCCAGCATTTT. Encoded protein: CASSYSWDQPQHF.

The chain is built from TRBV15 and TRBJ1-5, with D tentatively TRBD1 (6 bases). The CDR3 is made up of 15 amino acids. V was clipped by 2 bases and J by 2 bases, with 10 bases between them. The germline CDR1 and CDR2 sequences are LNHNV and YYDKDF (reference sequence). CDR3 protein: CATSRSRQGNQPQHF. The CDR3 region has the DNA TGTGCCACCAGCAGAAGTCGACAGGGCAATCAGCCCCAGCATTTT.

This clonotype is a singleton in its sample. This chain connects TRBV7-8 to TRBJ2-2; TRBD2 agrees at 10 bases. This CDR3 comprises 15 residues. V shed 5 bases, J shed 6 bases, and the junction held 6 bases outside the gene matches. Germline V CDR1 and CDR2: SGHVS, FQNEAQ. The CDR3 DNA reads TGTGCCAGCAGCCCGGCGAGCGGGAGGGCCGGGGAGCTGTTTTTT. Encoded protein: CASSPASGRAGELFF. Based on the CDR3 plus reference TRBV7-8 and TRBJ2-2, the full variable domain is GAGVSQSPRYKVAKRGQDVALRCDPISGHVSLFWYQQALGQGPEFLTYFQNEAQLDKSGLPSDRFFAERPEGSVSTLKIQRTQQEDSAVYLCASSPASGRAGELFFGEGSRLTVL.

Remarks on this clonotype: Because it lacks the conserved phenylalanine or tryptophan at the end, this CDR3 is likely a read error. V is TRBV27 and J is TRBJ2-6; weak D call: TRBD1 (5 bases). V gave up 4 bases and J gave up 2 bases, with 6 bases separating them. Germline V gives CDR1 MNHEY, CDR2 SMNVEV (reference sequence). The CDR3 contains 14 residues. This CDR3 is CASSSTAGANVLTL. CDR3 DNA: TGTGCCAGCAGTTCGACAGCTGGGGCCAACGTCCTGACTCTC.